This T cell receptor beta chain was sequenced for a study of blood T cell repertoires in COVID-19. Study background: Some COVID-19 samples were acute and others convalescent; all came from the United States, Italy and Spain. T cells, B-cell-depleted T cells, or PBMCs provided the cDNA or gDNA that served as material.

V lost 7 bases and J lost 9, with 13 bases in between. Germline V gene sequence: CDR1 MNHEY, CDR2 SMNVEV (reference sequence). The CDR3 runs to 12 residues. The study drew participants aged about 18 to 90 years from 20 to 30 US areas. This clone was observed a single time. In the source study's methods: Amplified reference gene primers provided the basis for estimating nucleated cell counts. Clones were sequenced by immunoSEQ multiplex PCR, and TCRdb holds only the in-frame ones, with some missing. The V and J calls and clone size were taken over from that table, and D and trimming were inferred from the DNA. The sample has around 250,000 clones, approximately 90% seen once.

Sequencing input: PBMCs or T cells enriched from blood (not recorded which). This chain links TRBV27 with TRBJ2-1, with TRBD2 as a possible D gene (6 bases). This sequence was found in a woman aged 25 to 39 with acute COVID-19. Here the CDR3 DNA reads TGTGCCAGCACCGCCGGAGGGATTGAGCAGTTCTTC. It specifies CASTAGGIEQFF.